This record covers a single T cell receptor (beta chain). This record comes from a study of shared T cell receptors in the human thymus. Trimming at V came to 5 bases and at J to 7 bases, leaving 6 bases not matched to a gene. The CDR3 is made up of 13 amino acids. Germline CDR1 is SGHVS and CDR2 is FNYEAQ. TCRdb's copy holds only in-frame clones and misses some; the assay was immunoSEQ multiplex PCR. The sample includes about 730,000 clones, 70% to 90% seen only once; the top ten take about 0.011%. Separately, the same data were catalogued under a study of human thymus T cells.

The gene calls are TRBV7-6 and TRBJ1-2; 8 bases agree with TRBD1. This clonotype was sampled from a girl less than two years old with a congenital heart defect. The sample comprised thymocytes. The CDR3: CASSHQGAAGYTF. CDR3 DNA sequence: TGTGCCAGCAGCCATCAGGGGGCAGCTGGCTACACCTTC.